The rows below give T cell receptor beta chains drawn from one sample of a study of blood T cell repertoires in COVID-19. Method: immunoSEQ multiplex PCR; TCRdb's copy keeps in-frame clones and lacks some. The sample has 90,000 to 120,000 clones; roughly 92% are singletons. Sample: peripheral blood. These TCRs come from a man aged 70-80 years with acute or convalescent COVID-19. CDR3s include the opening cysteine and the closing phenylalanine or tryptophan. The order of the fields is D gene, V gene, clone size, J gene, CDR3 DNA, CDR3 protein. The D gene is left open where the match is weak. Where a row states a size, it is once, few, many or the class of an expanded clone; other rows omit it.

d_call: TRBD2
v_call: TRBV11-3
clone_size: -
j_call: TRBJ2-5
cdr3_nt: TGTGCCAGCAGGGGACTAGCGGGAGGGGTGGAGACCCAGTACTTC
cdr3_aa: CASRGLAGGVETQYF

d_call: -
v_call: TRBV13
clone_size: -
j_call: TRBJ2-7
cdr3_nt: TGTGCCAGCAGCCTTAGGGGTGTCAACGAGCAGTACTTC
cdr3_aa: CASSLRGVNEQYF

d_call: TRBD1
v_call: TRBV6-5
clone_size: -
j_call: TRBJ1-3
cdr3_nt: TGTGCCAGCAGAAGGACAGGACGAAACACCATATATTTT
cdr3_aa: CASRRTGRNTIYF

d_call: TRBD1
v_call: TRBV12-5
clone_size: few
j_call: TRBJ2-7
cdr3_nt: TGTGCTAGTGGTTTTGGGTTCGGACAGGGAATCCACGAGCAGTACTTC
cdr3_aa: CASGFGFGQGIHEQYF

d_call: TRBD2
v_call: TRBV28
clone_size: -
j_call: TRBJ2-3
cdr3_nt: TGTGCCAGCAGTCTCTCCGGGACTAGCGGATCAGATACGCAGTATTTT
cdr3_aa: CASSLSGTSGSDTQYF

d_call: -
v_call: TRBV20-1
clone_size: -
j_call: TRBJ2-7
cdr3_nt: TGCAGTGCTAGACCAGCCTACGAGCAGTACTTC
cdr3_aa: CSARPAYEQYF

d_call: -
v_call: TRBV18
clone_size: -
j_call: TRBJ2-7
cdr3_nt: TGTGCCAGCTCACCAAGGGTGGGGAGATTGGGCGAGCAGTACTTC
cdr3_aa: CASSPRVGRLGEQYF

d_call: -
v_call: TRBV2
clone_size: -
j_call: TRBJ1-5
cdr3_nt: TGTGCCAGCAGTGTAGGGGGCAATCAGCCCCAGCATTTT
cdr3_aa: CASSVGGNQPQHF

d_call: -
v_call: TRBV12-2
clone_size: -
j_call: TRBJ1-1
cdr3_nt: TGTGCAAGTCGCTCCCTGGGCAGCCCAGGGGTTCATGACACTGAAGCTTTCTTT
cdr3_aa: CASRSLGSPGVHDTEAFF

d_call: -
v_call: TRBV6-6
clone_size: -
j_call: TRBJ2-3
cdr3_nt: TGTGCCAGCAGCCCGCGTACTAGCACAGATACGCAGTATTTT
cdr3_aa: CASSPRTSTDTQYF

d_call: -
v_call: TRBV28
clone_size: -
j_call: TRBJ1-1
cdr3_nt: TGTGCCAGCAGTTTCGCAGACAGCGTCATCACTGAAGCTTTCTTT
cdr3_aa: CASSFADSVITEAFF

d_call: -
v_call: TRBV7-2
clone_size: -
j_call: TRBJ1-2
cdr3_nt: TGTGCCAGCAGCTTAGCAGGGGCAGTCTATGGCTACACCTTC
cdr3_aa: CASSLAGAVYGYTF

d_call: TRBD1
v_call: TRBV15
clone_size: -
j_call: TRBJ2-1
cdr3_nt: TGTGCCACCAGCAGACTACCCCCCGCCAGCCGGGACAGGGTATTTAGCTCCTACAATGAGCAGTTCTTC
cdr3_aa: CATSRLPPASRDRVFSSYNEQFF

d_call: TRBD1
v_call: TRBV12-3/TRBV12-4
clone_size: -
j_call: TRBJ1-2
cdr3_nt: TGTGCCAGCAGTTTTGGGGACAGGGGATCCTTC
cdr3_aa: CASSFGDRGSF

d_call: TRBD1
v_call: TRBV25-1
clone_size: -
j_call: TRBJ2-7
cdr3_nt: TGTGCCAGCAGTTGGCAGGGGGCCTACGAGCAGTACTTC
cdr3_aa: CASSWQGAYEQYF

d_call: -
v_call: TRBV18
clone_size: -
j_call: TRBJ2-2
cdr3_nt: TGTGCCAGCTCCCCGAGCAGGCCCTCGAACACCGGGGAGCTGTTTTTT
cdr3_aa: CASSPSRPSNTGELFF

d_call: -
v_call: TRBV6-5
clone_size: -
j_call: TRBJ2-7
cdr3_nt: TGTGCCAGCAGTTACTCCGGAGTCGTCCTCGAGCAGTACTTC
cdr3_aa: CASSYSGVVLEQYF

d_call: -
v_call: TRBV7-8
clone_size: -
j_call: TRBJ1-1
cdr3_nt: TGTGCCAGCAGCGCACATTGGAACACTGAAGCTTTCTTT
cdr3_aa: CASSAHWNTEAFF

d_call: -
v_call: TRBV6-2/TRBV6-3
clone_size: once
j_call: TRBJ1-2
cdr3_nt: TGTGCCAGCAGTCGACAGCGTGGCTACACCTTC
cdr3_aa: CASSRQRGYTF

d_call: -
v_call: TRBV5-5
clone_size: -
j_call: TRBJ2-5
cdr3_nt: TGTGCCAGCAGCTTGAGGGGATTTTGGGAGACCCAGTACTTC
cdr3_aa: CASSLRGFWETQYF

d_call: -
v_call: TRBV21-1
clone_size: -
j_call: TRBJ1-1
cdr3_nt: TGTGCCAGCAGCTATAGGGACAGGCAGACAGCTTTCTTT
cdr3_aa: CASSYRDRQTAFF

d_call: TRBD1
v_call: TRBV19
clone_size: -
j_call: TRBJ2-1
cdr3_nt: TGTGCCAGTAAGATTGACAGGGGGCGACAAAATGAGCAGTTCTTC
cdr3_aa: CASKIDRGRQNEQFF

d_call: TRBD2
v_call: TRBV5-1
clone_size: -
j_call: TRBJ2-3
cdr3_nt: TGCGCCAGCAGCTTGGTGGGACTAGAAACAGATACGCAGTATTTT
cdr3_aa: CASSLVGLETDTQYF

d_call: -
v_call: TRBV4-1
clone_size: once
j_call: TRBJ1-3
cdr3_nt: TGCGCCAGCAGCCAAGATGGACACCAGGGTTTAAACACCATATATTTT
cdr3_aa: CASSQDGHQGLNTIYF

d_call: -
v_call: TRBV6-1
clone_size: -
j_call: TRBJ1-5
cdr3_nt: TGTGCCAGCAGTGAAGTACCCCAGGCCAATCAGCCCCAGCATTTT
cdr3_aa: CASSEVPQANQPQHF

d_call: -
v_call: TRBV7-3
clone_size: -
j_call: TRBJ1-1
cdr3_nt: TGTGCCAGCAGCTCCAATGGAGGGAACACTGAAGCTTTCTTT
cdr3_aa: CASSSNGGNTEAFF

d_call: -
v_call: TRBV19
clone_size: -
j_call: TRBJ2-5
cdr3_nt: TGTGCCAGTAGCCCGATCCCTCTAGGGGGCCAAGAGACCCAGTACTTC
cdr3_aa: CASSPIPLGGQETQYF

d_call: -
v_call: TRBV24-1
clone_size: -
j_call: TRBJ1-6
cdr3_nt: TGTGCCACCAGTGATTCTCGACACGGCAATTCACCCCTCCACTTT
cdr3_aa: CATSDSRHGNSPLHF

d_call: -
v_call: TRBV7-8
clone_size: -
j_call: TRBJ1-5
cdr3_nt: TGTGCCAGCAGCCCCGGACAGTTCGAACAGCCCCAGCATTTT
cdr3_aa: CASSPGQFEQPQHF

d_call: TRBD2
v_call: TRBV6-5
clone_size: few
j_call: TRBJ2-5
cdr3_nt: TGTGCCAGCAGTTGGCCCCGCGGGACTAGCGAAGAGACCCAGTACTTC
cdr3_aa: CASSWPRGTSEETQYF

d_call: -
v_call: TRBV18
clone_size: once
j_call: TRBJ1-5
cdr3_nt: TGTGCCAGCTCACCCCCGAATGGGGGGAATCAGCCCCAGCATTTT
cdr3_aa: CASSPPNGGNQPQHF

d_call: -
v_call: TRBV5-1
clone_size: -
j_call: TRBJ2-5
cdr3_nt: TGCGCCAGCAGCTTGGTAGCTCGGATGACCCAGTACTTC
cdr3_aa: CASSLVARMTQYF

d_call: TRBD1
v_call: TRBV6-2/TRBV6-3
clone_size: -
j_call: TRBJ1-1
cdr3_nt: TGTGCCAGCAGCCAACCCTCTTTCGACAGGGTGAACACTGAAGCTTTCTTT
cdr3_aa: CASSQPSFDRVNTEAFF

d_call: -
v_call: TRBV18
clone_size: -
j_call: TRBJ1-1
cdr3_nt: TGTGCCAGCTCACCCAGGGGCCTGAACACTGAAGCTTTCTTT
cdr3_aa: CASSPRGLNTEAFF

d_call: TRBD2
v_call: TRBV11-2
clone_size: -
j_call: TRBJ2-2
cdr3_nt: TGTGCCAGCACCCACACATGGACTAGCGGGAGGCGAAGGGAGCTGTTTTTT
cdr3_aa: CASTHTWTSGRRRELFF

d_call: TRBD1
v_call: TRBV30
clone_size: once
j_call: TRBJ2-5
cdr3_nt: TGTGCCTGGACTCGGGACAGGGGGCAAGAGACCCAGTACTTC
cdr3_aa: CAWTRDRGQETQYF

d_call: -
v_call: TRBV7-9
clone_size: -
j_call: TRBJ2-7
cdr3_nt: TGTGCCAGCAGCTTACCAGGGGCCTACGAGCAGTACTTC
cdr3_aa: CASSLPGAYEQYF

d_call: -
v_call: TRBV4-1
clone_size: once
j_call: TRBJ1-2
cdr3_nt: TGCGCCAGCAGCCAACGAACAGGCAACTATGGCTACACCTTC
cdr3_aa: CASSQRTGNYGYTF

d_call: -
v_call: TRBV7-2
clone_size: -
j_call: TRBJ1-5
cdr3_nt: TGTGCCAGCAGCCCGGACAGTTCCAATCAGCCCCAGCATTTT
cdr3_aa: CASSPDSSNQPQHF

d_call: -
v_call: TRBV11-2
clone_size: -
j_call: TRBJ1-1
cdr3_nt: TGTGCCAGCAGATCTATGGTAGGGGCCCTGGGGAACACTGAAGCTTTCTTT
cdr3_aa: CASRSMVGALGNTEAFF

d_call: TRBD1
v_call: TRBV6-2/TRBV6-3
clone_size: -
j_call: TRBJ1-2
cdr3_nt: TGTGCCAGCAGTTATGACTGGACAGGCATTAACTATGGCTACACCTTC
cdr3_aa: CASSYDWTGINYGYTF

d_call: TRBD1
v_call: TRBV2
clone_size: once
j_call: TRBJ1-5
cdr3_nt: TGTGCCAGCACCTTAGGGACAGGGGGTCAGCCCCAGCATTTT
cdr3_aa: CASTLGTGGQPQHF

d_call: TRBD1
v_call: TRBV6-6
clone_size: -
j_call: TRBJ2-2
cdr3_nt: TGTGCCAGCAGTCCCCGACAGGGCCCCGCGAACACCGGGGAGCTGTTTTTT
cdr3_aa: CASSPRQGPANTGELFF

d_call: -
v_call: TRBV3-1/TRBV3-2
clone_size: -
j_call: TRBJ2-7
cdr3_nt: TGTGCCAGCAGCCAATGGGCCGGACTGCGGGACTACGAGCAGTACTTC
cdr3_aa: CASSQWAGLRDYEQYF

d_call: -
v_call: TRBV5-8
clone_size: -
j_call: TRBJ2-2
cdr3_nt: TGTGCCAGCAGCCGGACAACGTTACGGACGACCGGGGAGCTGTTTTTT
cdr3_aa: CASSRTTLRTTGELFF

d_call: TRBD1
v_call: TRBV2
clone_size: -
j_call: TRBJ1-2
cdr3_nt: TGTGCCATCAGACAGGGACGTCTTCTCTTC
cdr3_aa: CAIRQGRLLF

d_call: -
v_call: TRBV6-2/TRBV6-3
clone_size: -
j_call: TRBJ1-1
cdr3_nt: TGTGCCAGCAGTTACGAGGTATACACTGAAGCTTTCTTT
cdr3_aa: CASSYEVYTEAFF

d_call: TRBD1
v_call: TRBV10-2
clone_size: -
j_call: TRBJ1-5
cdr3_nt: TGCGCCAGCAGGACAGGGAATCAGCCCCAGCATTTT
cdr3_aa: CASRTGNQPQHF

d_call: TRBD1
v_call: TRBV5-1
clone_size: -
j_call: TRBJ1-6
cdr3_nt: TGCGCCAGCAGCTTAGGACAGGGTGGTTCACCCCTCCACTTT
cdr3_aa: CASSLGQGGSPLHF

d_call: TRBD1
v_call: TRBV12-5
clone_size: -
j_call: TRBJ2-7
cdr3_nt: TGTGCTAGTGGTTTGGACCGGACAGGTCCGGCGTACGAGCAGTACTTC
cdr3_aa: CASGLDRTGPAYEQYF

d_call: -
v_call: TRBV19
clone_size: -
j_call: TRBJ2-5
cdr3_nt: TGTGCCAGTATAGGCGCGGGAGAGACCCAGTACTTC
cdr3_aa: CASIGAGETQYF

d_call: TRBD2
v_call: TRBV29-1
clone_size: -
j_call: TRBJ2-1
cdr3_nt: TGCAGCGCCCGGCGGGGCGGGAGCTACAATGAGCAGTTCTTC
cdr3_aa: CSARRGGSYNEQFF

d_call: -
v_call: TRBV4-1
clone_size: medium-sized
j_call: TRBJ1-5
cdr3_nt: TGCGCCAGCAGCCAAGTGATTTTAGTGAGGCCCCAGCATTTT
cdr3_aa: CASSQVILVRPQHF

d_call: TRBD2
v_call: TRBV6-2/TRBV6-3
clone_size: -
j_call: TRBJ2-3
cdr3_nt: TGTGCCAGCAGTTACCGAGGTGCGGGAGGGCCTGGAGATACGCAGTATTTT
cdr3_aa: CASSYRGAGGPGDTQYF

d_call: TRBD2
v_call: TRBV5-1
clone_size: few
j_call: TRBJ2-1
cdr3_nt: TGCGCCAGCAGCCCCCCGGGACTAGCGGGAGTGAGGCAGTTCTTC
cdr3_aa: CASSPPGLAGVRQFF

d_call: -
v_call: TRBV6-2/TRBV6-3
clone_size: -
j_call: TRBJ1-6
cdr3_nt: TGTGCCAGCAGTTACTCGGCCCGACCCCTCCACTTT
cdr3_aa: CASSYSARPLHF

d_call: TRBD1
v_call: TRBV27
clone_size: -
j_call: TRBJ1-2
cdr3_nt: TGTGCCAGCAGTTCCGTGGACAGGGTCCCCTATGGCTACACCTTC
cdr3_aa: CASSSVDRVPYGYTF

d_call: TRBD2
v_call: TRBV19
clone_size: -
j_call: TRBJ2-7
cdr3_nt: TGTGCCAGTAGACCCCAGACTAGCTGGGGCTCCGAGCAGTACTTC
cdr3_aa: CASRPQTSWGSEQYF